One and the same sample provided the 25 T cell receptor beta chains below, sequenced in a study of T cell repertoires in cytomegalovirus infection. These receptors are not linked to any known antigen. A single record per CDR3 protein comes from TCRdb applying MiXCR to the reads. The sample carries approximately 590,000 distinct CDR3 sequences, roughly 43% recorded once. The material sequenced was cultured PBMCs, taken from culture after CMV antigen stimulation. The source of these receptors is a human donor in good health (CMV status not recorded). Some clones in this sample may be carry-over from other donors' samples.

The V and J genes are TRBV2 and TRBJ1-5, with D maybe TRBD1 (6 bases). The ends were cut back, 5 bases at V and 0 bases at J, with 14 bases in the middle. The germline V gene has CDR1 SNHLY and CDR2 FYNNEI. The CDR3 spans 16 residues. In DNA form, the CDR3 reads TGTGCCAGCAGTTACAGGGTCCTGGCTAGCAATCAGCCCCAGCATTTT. Protein: CASSYRVLASNQPQHF.

This clonotype was observed a few times. The chain recombines TRBV7-6 with TRBJ1-2; no clear D. The V gene's germline CDR1 is SGHVS and CDR2 FNYEAQ. V lost 3 bases to trimming and J lost 1 base, with 6 bases between them. This CDR3 spans 13 amino acids. In DNA form, the CDR3 reads TGTGCCAGCAGCTTTGGTGATAACTATGGCTACACCTTC. It encodes CASSFGDNYGYTF.

V and J are TRBV2 and TRBJ2-1, with 8 bases matching TRBD2. This CDR3 contains 14 residues. V trimming: 10 bases; J trimming: 6 bases; junction bases outside the gene matches: 11. Germline V gene data show CDR1 as SNHLY and CDR2 as FYNNEI. CDR3 DNA: TGTGCCACATCCTCCGGGACTAGTCGCAATGAGCAGTTCTTC. Its translation is CATSSGTSRNEQFF.

The chain recombines TRBV6-6 with TRBJ1-5; TRBD1 might be the D (6 bases). The CDR3 runs to 17 residues. Per the germline V gene, CDR1 is MNHNY and CDR2 is SVGAGI (reference sequence). V shed 6 bases and J shed 1 base, with 19 bases lying between them. CDR3 in DNA: TGTGCCAGCAGGTTTCATGGGAAAGGGGGGAGCAATCAGCCCCAGCATTTT. Translation gives CASRFHGKGGSNQPQHF.

This clonotype was detected only a few times. CDR3 DNA: TGTGCCAGCAGTTTATGGGACCAAAAAGGAGAGACCCAGTACTTC. This translates into CASSLWDQKGETQYF. This chain connects TRBV12-3 or TRBV12-4 to TRBJ2-5; D may match TRBD1 or TRBD2 (5 bases each). The CDR3 spans 15 residues. The V end lost 2 bases, the J end lost 4 bases, and 14 bases lay between the germline ends.

This clonotype was seen only once. This chain joins TRBV7-2 and TRBJ2-5; D is uncertain. The V gene lost 2 bases and the J gene lost 1 base, with 8 bases spanning the gap. The germline gives CDR1 SGHTA, CDR2 FQGNSA. The CDR3 extends over 14 amino acids. CDR3 bases: TGTGCCAGCAGCTTAACGCGTTCCCAAGAGACCCAGTACTTC. Translation: CASSLTRSQETQYF. Full variable domain (rest looked up from reference TRBV7-2 and TRBJ2-5): GAGVSQSPSNKVTEKGKDVELRCDPISGHTALYWYRQSLGQGLEFLIYFQGNSAPDKSGLPSDRFSAERTGGSVSTLTIQRTQQEDSAVYLCASSLTRSQETQYFGPGTRLLVL.

The rearrangement links TRBV19 to TRBJ1-3, with TRBD1 matching 10 bases. Germline V gene data show CDR1 as LNHDA and CDR2 as SQIVND (reference sequence). V shed 8 bases, J shed 4 bases, and the junction held 11 bases outside the gene matches. This CDR3 spans 16 amino acids. CDR3: CASGIGDRGPGNTIYF. CDR3 DNA sequence: TGTGCCAGTGGAATTGGCGACAGGGGGCCCGGAAACACCATATATTTT.

The V call is TRBV20-1, the J call TRBJ2-3; the D call may be TRBD1 or TRBD2 (5 bases each). The CDR3 contains 14 residues. In germline, CDR1 is DFQATT, CDR2 SNEGSKA (reference sequence). V lost 6 bases, J lost 5 bases, and 18 bases lay in between. The CDR3 nucleotides are TGCAGTGCCCTGAGCGGCAGGGACCGAGATACGCAGTATTTT. Translation gives CSALSGRDRDTQYF.

In this sample, this clonotype turned up a few times. The chain joins TRBV12-3 or TRBV12-4 to TRBJ2-7; TRBD2 is a possible D gene (6 bases). The germline V and J ends were trimmed by 4 bases and 4 bases, with 20 bases remaining between them. This CDR3 spans 16 amino acids. The CDR3 region is CASSSPRESLGYEQYF. The CDR3 DNA is TGTGCCAGCAGTTCACCCCGGGAGTCCTTGGGGTACGAGCAGTACTTC.

This clonotype has more than one count but fewer than ten. The chain uses TRBV29-1 and TRBJ1-2; D not resolved. The CDR3 is 12 amino acids. V lost 5 bases and J 4 bases, leaving 11 bases between the germline ends. Germline V lookup: CDR1 SQVTM, CDR2 ANQGSEA. The CDR3 DNA reads as TGCAGCGTTTTGAGGCCAGGCTATGGCTACACCTTC. Protein sequence: CSVLRPGYGYTF. Based on the CDR3 plus reference TRBV29-1 and TRBJ1-2, the full variable domain is SAVISQKPSRDICQRGTSLTIQCQVDSQVTMMFWYRQQPGQSLTLIATANQGSEATYESGFVIDKFPISRPNLTFSTLTVSNMSPEDSSIYLCSVLRPGYGYTFGSGTRLTVV.

This clonotype was counted only a few times. As DNA, the CDR3 is TGCAGTGTTCGGGGCCCCGGATACGCCCAGGAGCAGTACTTC. This gives the protein CSVRGPGYAQEQYF. This chain connects TRBV20-1 to TRBJ2-7; D assignment may be TRBD1 or TRBD2 (5 bases each). From germline, CDR1 is DFQATT and CDR2 SNEGSKA (reference sequence). Trimming left V 7 bases short and J 7 bases short, with 23 bases between. The CDR3 is 14 amino acids.

This clonotype has only a few counts. This chain joins TRBV6-8 and TRBJ2-2; D gene unclear. Germline V CDR1 and CDR2: MNHGY, SAAAGT. The CDR3 is 16 residues long. The ends were cut back, 0 bases at V and 3 bases at J, with 11 bases in the middle. The CDR3 here is CASSYSGEVDTGELFF. The DNA of the CDR3 is TGTGCCAGCAGTTACTCTGGAGAGGTAGACACCGGGGAGCTGTTTTTT.

This clonotype was seen only a few times. The V call is TRBV20-1, the J call TRBJ2-4; perhaps TRBD2 as D (5 bases). The CDR3 totals 14 residues. Germline V CDR1 and CDR2: DFQATT, SNEGSKA (reference sequence). With 6 bases removed from V and 7 bases from J, the gap between germline ends came to 19 bases. The CDR3: CSANSGPRRNIQYF. The CDR3 DNA reads TGCAGTGCCAACTCCGGGCCAAGGAGGAACATTCAGTACTTC.

The J gene is TRBJ2-1, the V gene TRBV4-1, with D possibly matching TRBD2 (6 bases). Germline values: CDR1 MGHRA, CDR2 YSYEKL. Trimming cost V 3 bases and J 4 bases, with 19 bases left between them. The CDR3 runs to 17 residues. In DNA, the CDR3 is TGCGCCAGCAGCCAGGCCTGGGGGAGCGGACTATACAATGAGCAGTTCTTC. This encodes CASSQAWGSGLYNEQFF.

This clonotype was recorded a few times. The rearrangement links TRBV2 to TRBJ2-7; D is unresolved. The V gene's germline CDR1 is SNHLY and CDR2 FYNNEI. The CDR3 is made up of 13 amino acids. V dropped 4 bases and J dropped 6 bases, with 13 bases sitting between them. DNA for the CDR3: TGTGCCAGCAGTGCGGTGCGTTTCACCGAGCAGTACTTC. Translated: CASSAVRFTEQYF.

This clonotype was counted ten times or more. V and J are TRBV7-2 and TRBJ1-6, with D possibly being TRBD1 (5 bases). Trimming shortened V by 6 bases and J by 8 bases, and 14 bases separated the two germline ends. The germline V gene encodes CDR1 SGHTA and CDR2 FQGNSA. This CDR3 region has 14 residues. The CDR3 loop reads CASSTGTVDSPLHF. The CDR3 DNA follows: TGTGCCAGCAGTACTGGGACGGTGGATTCACCCCTCCACTTT.

The chain links TRBV20-1 to TRBJ2-1; 7 positions match TRBD1. This CDR3 contains 16 residues. V trimming: 6 bases; J trimming: 4 bases; junction bases outside the gene matches: 15. Germline CDR1 DFQATT, CDR2 SNEGSKA (reference sequence). CDR3 loop: CSATNPRKGAYNEQFF. The CDR3 bases are TGCAGTGCCACAAACCCTCGGAAGGGGGCTTACAATGAGCAGTTCTTC.

V is TRBV12-3 or TRBV12-4 and J is TRBJ2-3; 14 bases are shared with TRBD2. The CDR3 spans 20 residues. Trimming took 0 bases from V and 1 from J; bases not matched to a gene: 9. The CDR3 loop is CASSLALGLAGDVGTDTQYF. The CDR3 bases are TGTGCCAGCAGTTTAGCGCTGGGACTAGCGGGGGATGTGGGCACAGATACGCAGTATTTT.

The rearrangement links TRBV20-1 to TRBJ1-1; 7 bases fit TRBD1. The germline gives CDR1 DFQATT, CDR2 SNEGSKA (reference sequence). J was trimmed by 1 base and V by 6 bases; bases with no gene match: 11. This CDR3 has 15 residues. The CDR3 sequence: CSALGQAEGNTEAFF. CDR3 bases: TGCAGTGCCCTAGGACAGGCCGAGGGGAACACTGAAGCTTTCTTT.

This chain links TRBV15 with TRBJ2-3; D gene unclear. Per the germline V gene, CDR1 is LNHNV and CDR2 is YYDKDF (reference sequence). The CDR3 runs 15 residues. V lost 1 base and J 3 bases, leaving 11 bases between the germline ends. CDR3 nucleotides: TGTGCCACCAGCAGAGCCGAGATAGGTACAGATACGCAGTATTTT. It is translated as CATSRAEIGTDTQYF.

V is TRBV4-1 and J is TRBJ2-1; 7 bases match TRBD2. Trimming took 0 bases from V and 8 from J; bases not matched to a gene: 1. The CDR3 contains 13 residues. The germline V gene encodes CDR1 MGHRA and CDR2 YSYEKL. In nucleotides, the CDR3 is TGCGCCAGCAGCCAAGAGGGGAGGGATGAGCAGTTCTTC. Translating gives CASSQEGRDEQFF.

This clonotype was recorded a few times. In nucleotides, the CDR3 is TGTGCCAGCAGTGAACAAGGGACAACCTTCCAGCATTTT. Translated: CASSEQGTTFQHF. The rearrangement joins TRBV6-1 to TRBJ1-5; TRBD1 is a possible D gene (6 bases). Trimming removed 2 bases at V and 12 bases at J, with 14 bases between. The CDR3 runs to 13 residues. From germline, CDR1 is MNHNS and CDR2 SASEGT.

Here the CDR3 DNA reads TGTGCCACCCTGTTAGCGGGAGGGAACACCGGGGAGCTGTTTTTT. Its translation is CATLLAGGNTGELFF. The chain joins TRBV2 to TRBJ2-2, with 10 bases identical to TRBD2. Germline loops: CDR1 SNHLY, CDR2 FYNNEI. This CDR3 contains 15 residues. V shed 10 bases and J 1 base; nucleotides not matched to a gene: 6.

This chain links TRBV7-2 with TRBJ1-5; D is possibly TRBD1 (5 bases). The germline V gene encodes CDR1 SGHTA and CDR2 FQGNSA. Trimming removed 6 bases at V and 0 bases at J, with 30 bases between. There are 21 residues in the CDR3. CDR3: CASRLGTTGTADRFSNQPQHF. The CDR3 bases are TGTGCCAGCAGGCTTGGAACGACCGGGACCGCAGACCGATTTAGCAATCAGCCCCAGCATTTT.

This clonotype has more than one count but fewer than ten. This chain joins TRBV7-8 and TRBJ1-6; D unclear. The CDR3 consists of 14 residues. In germline, CDR1 is SGHVS, CDR2 FQNEAQ. Deletions cut 5 bases from V and 7 bases from J, with 12 bases between. The CDR3 DNA sequence: TGTGCCAGCAGCCTGACGGGTGAAAATTCACCCCTCCACTTT. Translation: CASSLTGENSPLHF.